The rows below give T cell receptor beta chains drawn from one sample of a study of T cell responses to AZD1222 COVID-19 vaccine. Repertoires were generated with immunoSEQ multiplex PCR, while TCRdb's copy carries only in-frame clones and drops some. This table has fewer than 110,000 clones, around 90% appearing once. The specimen comprised peripheral blood, sampled on day 0 of AZD1222 vaccination. These receptors were taken from an adult in good health. The CDR3 runs from the conserved cysteine through the conserved F or W. D genes are given only for firm matches. Not every row has a clone size; where given, it reads once, few, many or a size class.

j_gene: TRBJ2-7; abundance: NA; d_gene: TRBD2; v_gene: TRBV13; CDR3aa: CASRPPGLLYDEQYF; CDR3nt: TGTGCCAGCAGACCCCCGGGACTACTATACGACGAGCAGTACTTC
j_gene: TRBJ1-5; abundance: NA; d_gene: TRBD1; v_gene: TRBV9; CDR3aa: CASSKGQGSNQPQHF; CDR3nt: TGTGCCAGCAGCAAGGGACAGGGGAGCAATCAGCCCCAGCATTTT
j_gene: TRBJ2-2; abundance: NA; d_gene: NA; v_gene: TRBV7-9; CDR3aa: CASSFLREFGELFF; CDR3nt: TGTGCCAGCAGCTTTCTCCGGGAGTTCGGGGAGCTGTTTTTT
j_gene: TRBJ2-7; abundance: NA; d_gene: NA; v_gene: TRBV20-1; CDR3aa: CSAREDYEQYF; CDR3nt: TGCAGTGCTAGAGAGGACTACGAGCAGTACTTC
j_gene: TRBJ1-4; abundance: NA; d_gene: NA; v_gene: TRBV5-4; CDR3aa: CASSLDLTTNNEKLFF; CDR3nt: TGTGCCAGCAGCCTGGATCTGACTACAAATAATGAAAAACTGTTTTTT
j_gene: TRBJ2-7; abundance: NA; d_gene: NA; v_gene: TRBV6-4; CDR3aa: CASSDFYEQYF; CDR3nt: TGTGCCAGCAGCGACTTCTACGAGCAGTACTTC
j_gene: TRBJ1-5; abundance: NA; d_gene: TRBD1; v_gene: TRBV6-5; CDR3aa: CASRITGTGDQPQHF; CDR3nt: TGTGCCAGCAGGATAACTGGGACAGGGGATCAGCCCCAGCATTTT
j_gene: TRBJ2-1; abundance: once; d_gene: NA; v_gene: TRBV5-8; CDR3aa: CASYGTYNYNEQFF; CDR3nt: TGTGCCAGCTACGGGACATATAACTACAATGAGCAGTTCTTC
j_gene: TRBJ2-7; abundance: once; d_gene: NA; v_gene: TRBV9; CDR3aa: CASSFRTAGGEQYF; CDR3nt: TGTGCCAGCAGCTTCAGGACGGCGGGTGGCGAGCAGTACTTC
j_gene: TRBJ1-1; abundance: NA; d_gene: TRBD1; v_gene: TRBV27; CDR3aa: CATTPAGTGGANTEAFF; CDR3nt: TGTGCCACCACCCCCGCCGGGACAGGGGGCGCCAACACTGAAGCTTTCTTT
j_gene: TRBJ2-7; abundance: NA; d_gene: TRBD2; v_gene: TRBV12-3/TRBV12-4; CDR3aa: CASGTSGRAGQYF; CDR3nt: TGTGCCAGCGGGACTAGCGGGAGGGCCGGGCAGTACTTC
j_gene: TRBJ2-7; abundance: NA; d_gene: TRBD1; v_gene: TRBV24-1; CDR3aa: CATSAGGQGGSYEQYF; CDR3nt: TGTGCCACCAGTGCCGGGGGACAGGGGGGATCCTACGAGCAGTACTTC